Each of the 5 T cell receptor beta chains below was sequenced from the same sample in a study of vaccination and CD4 T cells after COVID-19. The treatment is: 10-day PBMC culture with coronavirus spike peptide pools or control peptides (ViraFEST assay). The antigens for these receptors are not known. The Oncomine TCR Beta short-read assay was applied to DNA of cultured CD4+ T cells. TCRdb re-analysed the PCR reads in MiXCR, keeping a single row per CDR3 protein. This sample yields 27,000 or so distinct CDR3 sequences, of which approximately 50% are seen a single time; approximately 6.1% belongs to the top ten. Specimen: CD4+ T cells from blood, cultured in vitro. Receptors originate from a human donor who had recovered from COVID-19.

This chain joins TRBV11-2 and TRBJ2-5; no clear D. CDR1 is SGHAT and CDR2 is FQNNGV in the germline V gene. The CDR3 has 14 residues. V dropped 1 base and J dropped 2 bases, with 8 bases sitting between them. CDR3 in amino acids: CASSLAQTQETQYF. CDR3 sequence (DNA): TGTGCCAGCAGCTTAGCACAGACGCAAGAGACCCAGTACTTC. The whole variable domain, remainder taken from reference TRBV11-2 and TRBJ2-5, is EAGVAQSPRYKIIEKRQSVAFWCNPISGHATLYWYQQILGQGPKLLIQFQNNGVVDDSQLPKDRFSAERLKGVDSTLKIQPAKLEDSAVYLCASSLAQTQETQYFGPGTRLLVL.

The chain couples TRBV7-2 to TRBJ2-1; perhaps TRBD1 as D (5 bases). The CDR3 totals 14 residues. V was clipped by 1 base and J by 16 bases, with 20 bases between them. Germline CDR1 is SGHTA and CDR2 is FQGNSA. CDR3 residues: CASSLDRTIPTAFF. CDR3 DNA: TGTGCCAGCAGCTTAGACAGGACCATCCCAACAGCCTTCTTC.

The chain links TRBV5-6 to TRBJ2-5, with unresolved D. Germline assignment: CDR1 SGHDT and CDR2 YYEEEE. V shed 0 bases and J shed 2 bases, with 11 bases lying between them. The CDR3 has 15 amino acids. CDR3: CASSLVDGSQETQYF. As DNA, the CDR3 is TGTGCCAGCAGCTTGGTCGACGGCAGTCAAGAGACCCAGTACTTC.

The rearrangement links TRBV15 to TRBJ2-5, with 8 bases lining up with TRBD1. The CDR3 spans 14 residues. The germline CDR1 and CDR2 sequences are LNHNV and YYDKDF (reference sequence). V lost 2 bases and J lost 12; bases outside the gene matches: 11. CDR3 region: CATSRTRQGPSKYF. The CDR3 bases are TGTGCCACCAGCAGAACAAGACAGGGGCCATCCAAGTACTTC.

V and J are TRBV7-2 and TRBJ2-2; D unresolved. CDR1 and CDR2 from the germline V gene are SGHTA and FQGNSA. Trimming shortened V by 2 bases and J by 2 bases, and 9 bases separated the two germline ends. CDR3 length equals 15 residues. The CDR3 DNA reads TGTGCCAGCAGCTTACGCGTCAGAAACACCGGGGAGCTGTTTTTT. Its translation is CASSLRVRNTGELFF.